The source of this T cell receptor beta chain is a study of CD8 T cells in Susac syndrome. TEMRA cells were FACS-enriched, while CD8+ and CD4+ T cells were negatively isolated. The RNA input was about 0.5 to 1 ug, and it was reverse transcribed with random hexamers. TCRdb re-derived calls from the immunoSEQ multiplex PCR reads in MiXCR, one entry per CDR3 protein. The table lists about 50,000 distinct CDR3 sequences, just over 90% of them singletons, with 0.5% to 0.6% in the top ten. Sequenced sample: CD8+ T cells from PBMCs. This clonotype was sampled from a human donor with multiple sclerosis.

This CDR3 reads CASSVGTGLYEQYF. CDR3 nucleotides: TGTGCCAGCAGCGTTGGGACAGGGCTTTACGAGCAGTACTTC. The chain employs TRBV9 and TRBJ2-7, with TRBD1 identical over 9 bases. Germline V CDR1 and CDR2: SGDLS, YYNGEE. J lost 4 bases, V lost 2 bases, and 4 bases had no gene match. CDR3 length: 14 amino acids.